This section outlines one TCR beta chain sequence together with its context. Its antigen is currently unknown. These data are taken from a study of T cells after yellow fever vaccination. Study-wide results and caveats: Most clones from primary vaccination were detected again post-booster (almost 98% CD4, approximately 90% CD8). High-abundance clonotypes from the bulk population could contaminate FACS-sorted repertoires. Though it reached lower strength, the secondary response hit its peak faster, day 5 versus 15.

UMIs and a universal primer site were added when TCR cDNA was made by 5'RACE template switching. MiXCR, run by TCRdb on the 5' RACE reads, gives a single entry per CDR3 protein. This table holds about 320,000 distinct CDR3 sequences, roughly 10% found once. The germline gives CDR1 DFQATT, CDR2 SNEGSKA (reference sequence). The CDR3 sequence is 16 residues long. The J segment lost 2 bases and the V segment lost 7 bases, leaving 11 bases of the junction unmatched. The source material was CD4+ T cells sorted from PBMCs, sampled 45 days after the yellow fever booster vaccination. The J gene is TRBJ2-3, the V gene TRBV20-1; 11 bases line up with TRBD2. This clonotype was sampled from a man aged 18 to 35 who received the YFV17D yellow fever vaccine. CDR3 coding DNA: TGCAGTGTCCGGGCCCCTAGCGGGGGGATCACAGATACGCAGTATTTT. This codes for CSVRAPSGGITDTQYF.